Shown below are 27 T cell receptor beta chains from a single sample sequenced in a study of blood T cell repertoires in COVID-19. Only in-frame clones appear in the TCRdb table, and some are missing; sequencing was by immunoSEQ multiplex PCR. This sample has around 160,000 clones, with 75% to 85% found just once. Specimen: peripheral blood. The origin of the receptors is a man in his 60s with active or convalescent COVID-19.

This clone came up once. The V call is TRBV24-1, the J call TRBJ1-1; tentatively, D is TRBD1 (6 bases). Between the trimmed V and J ends, which lost 8 bases and 1 base, there was a span of 10 bases. CDR1 and CDR2 from the germline V gene are KGHDR and SFDVKD. CDR3 length: 13 residues. The CDR3 protein is CATTSGANTEAFF. DNA of the CDR3: TGTGCCACCACCTCAGGGGCGAACACTGAAGCTTTCTTT.

J is TRBJ1-5 and V is TRBV24-1; 9 bases agree with TRBD1. Per germline, CDR1 KGHDR and CDR2 SFDVKD. J gave up 3 bases and V 4 bases, and 9 bases lay outside the gene matches. CDR3 length: 17 amino acids. The CDR3 loop is CATSDPTGTGPNQPQHF. CDR3 DNA: TGTGCCACCAGTGACCCCACCGGGACAGGGCCCAATCAGCCCCAGCATTTT.

The V gene is TRBV10-3, the J gene TRBJ1-5; TRBD1 agrees at 8 bases. The junction had 1 base not matched to a gene; V was cut back by 8 bases and J by 4 bases. This CDR3 comprises 12 residues. Germline CDR1 ENHRY, CDR2 SYGVKD. The CDR3 loop is CAIRTGNQPQHF. As DNA, the CDR3 is TGTGCCATCCGGACAGGGAATCAGCCCCAGCATTTT.

The chain links TRBV7-3 to TRBJ2-3; 12 bases match TRBD2. Germline CDR1 SGHTA, CDR2 FQGTGA. Unmatched junction bases numbered 5, after V lost 5 bases and J lost 5 bases. CDR3 length: 15 amino acids. The DNA of the CDR3 is TGTGCCAGCAGCCGACTAGCGGGAGATTTAGATACGCAGTATTTT. Amino acids: CASSRLAGDLDTQYF.

V gene TRBV25-1 combines with J gene TRBJ1-5, with D possibly TRBD1 on 5 matching bases. V was cut by 4 bases and J by 6 bases, with 7 bases left in between. Per the germline V gene, CDR1 is MGHDK and CDR2 is SYGVNS. The CDR3 has 12 amino acids. The CDR3 DNA is TGTGCCAGCAGTGGGGGGGTTCAGCCCCAGCATTTT. Translation: CASSGGVQPQHF. Filled out from reference TRBV25-1 and TRBJ1-5, the complete variable domain reads EADIYQTPRYLVIGTGKKITLECSQTMGHDKMYWYQQDPGMELHLIHYSYGVNSTEKGDLSSESTVSRIRTEHFPLTLESARPSHTSQYLCASSGGVQPQHFGDGTRLSIL.

The rearrangement joins TRBV4-3 to TRBJ1-2; no clear D. CDR3 length: 13 residues. CDR1 and CDR2 (germline): LGHNA, YSLEER. Trimming cost V 0 bases and J 7 bases, with 9 bases left between them. The CDR3 reads CASSQDGEGGYTF. As DNA, the CDR3 is TGCGCCAGCAGCCAAGATGGTGAGGGTGGCTACACCTTC.

The chain carries TRBV9 and TRBJ2-2; TRBD2 aligns across 14 bases. The germline gives CDR1 SGDLS, CDR2 YYNGEE. V lost 4 bases, J lost 3 bases, and 2 bases stayed unmatched. The CDR3 loop spans 16 amino acids. The DNA of the CDR3 is TGTGCCAGCAGCCGACTAGCGGGAGGGCACACCGGGGAGCTGTTTTTT. Protein: CASSRLAGGHTGELFF.

In its sample, this clone was seen once. The rearrangement uses TRBV6-2 or TRBV6-3 and TRBJ2-2; 9 nucleotides agree with TRBD2. CDR1 and CDR2 from the germline V gene are MNHEY and SVGEGT. The junction had 6 bases not matched to a gene; V was cut back by 2 bases and J by 11 bases. The CDR3 sequence is 14 residues long. CDR3: CASSYIPGLAELFF. The CDR3 DNA follows: TGTGCCAGCAGTTACATTCCGGGACTAGCTGAGCTGTTTTTT.

The rearrangement uses TRBV6-5 and TRBJ2-3, with 10 bases aligning to TRBD2. The V gene end was trimmed by 10 bases and the J gene end by 2 bases; junction bases not matched to a gene: 6. Germline CDR1 MNHEY, CDR2 SVGAGI. The CDR3 has 14 residues. For the CDR3, the DNA is TGTGCCACCCGGACTAGCGGATACACAGATACGCAGTATTTT. Translation gives CATRTSGYTDTQYF.

The rearrangement joins TRBV6-1 to TRBJ2-7, with 8 bases lining up with TRBD1. CDR1 MNHNS and CDR2 SASEGT come from the germline V gene. The CDR3 spans 14 residues. J gave up 4 bases and V 2 bases, and 4 bases lay outside the gene matches. In DNA, the CDR3 is TGTGCCAGCAGTGAATCAGGACAGGGTTACGAGCAGTACTTC. Protein: CASSESGQGYEQYF.

The chain uses TRBV28 and TRBJ2-7; the match to TRBD1 covers 9 bases. The CDR3 spans 13 residues. CDR1 and CDR2 (germline): MDHEN, SYDVKM. Trimming cost V 7 bases and J 7 bases; bases outside gene matches: 8. CDR3 nucleotides: TGTGCCAGCACCTTATACAGGGGGCGTGAGCAGTACTTC. Amino acids: CASTLYRGREQYF.

The chain employs TRBV7-3 and TRBJ1-2; 9 bases fit TRBD1. This CDR3 comprises 15 residues. Germline loops: CDR1 SGHTA, CDR2 FQGTGA. Unmatched junction bases numbered 3, after V lost 1 base and J lost 3 bases. The CDR3 DNA follows: TGTGCCAGCAGCTTAAGGACAGGGGAAGACTATGGCTACACCTTC. The encoded protein is CASSLRTGEDYGYTF.

The V call is TRBV3-1 (or the pseudogene TRBV3-2), the J call TRBJ1-1, with 10 bases identical to TRBD1. The CDR3 extends over 13 amino acids. The germline V gene has CDR1 LGHDT and CDR2 YNNKEL (reference sequence). V lost 4 bases and J lost 10; bases outside the gene matches: 6. CDR3 in DNA: TGTGCCAGCAGCCCCGGGACAGGGGCGGCAGCTTTCTTT. It yields the protein CASSPGTGAAAFF.

The rearrangement uses TRBV9 and TRBJ2-2; TRBD2 matches 8 bases. Germline-derived CDR1 and CDR2 are SGDLS and YYNGEE. The V gene end was trimmed by 4 bases and the J gene end by 4 bases; junction bases not matched to a gene: 9. The CDR3 covers 16 residues. As DNA, the CDR3 is TGTGCCAGCAGCCCCCCGGGACTAGGTTCCACCGGGGAGCTGTTTTTT. Translated, it gives CASSPPGLGSTGELFF.

V usage is TRBV5-4 and J usage is TRBJ2-7; a possible D gene is TRBD2 (6 bases). V lost 0 bases and J lost 7, with 14 bases in between. This CDR3 comprises 14 residues. The germline CDR1 and CDR2 sequences are SGHNT and YYREEE (reference sequence). The CDR3 DNA reads TGTGCCAGCAGCTTGGACCGGACCGGGGGAGAGCAGTACTTC. Translated: CASSLDRTGGEQYF.

This clone was found once. The chain employs TRBV7-3 and TRBJ2-3; D may be TRBD2 (5 bases). The CDR3 consists of 16 residues. Trimming shortened V by 0 bases and J by 2 bases, and 12 bases separated the two germline ends. Germline V gene sequence: CDR1 SGHTA, CDR2 FQGTGA. The CDR3 loop reads CASSLTWVTTTDTQYF. The CDR3 DNA follows: TGTGCCAGCAGCTTAACGTGGGTGACTACCACAGATACGCAGTATTTT.

The rearrangement joins TRBV7-9 to TRBJ2-1; TRBD2 matches at 13 bases. With 4 bases clipped from V and 6 bases from J, the junction kept 12 bases outside the gene matches. The V gene's germline CDR1 is SEHNR and CDR2 FQNEAQ (reference sequence). This CDR3 region has 18 residues. CDR3 nucleotides: TGTGCCAGCAGCTCACCGGGACTAGCGGGGATCTTGTCCAATGAGCAGTTCTTC. Protein product: CASSSPGLAGILSNEQFF.

This clone was observed once. V is TRBV12-3 or TRBV12-4 and J is TRBJ2-3; D is uncertain. This CDR3 is 13 amino acids long. The V and J ends lost 5 bases and 1 base respectively, with 7 bases between them. The CDR3 region is CASSPSRTDTQYF. The DNA of the CDR3 is TGTGCCAGCAGTCCTAGTCGCACAGATACGCAGTATTTT.

The rearrangement joins TRBV18 to TRBJ1-2; TRBD1 agrees at 10 bases. Germline V gene data show CDR1 as KGHSH and CDR2 as LQKENI. The CDR3 loop spans 16 amino acids. J lost 8 bases, V lost 6 bases, and 15 bases had no gene match. The CDR3 is CASSERTGGLLLGYTF. The DNA of the CDR3 is TGTGCCAGCTCTGAGAGGACAGGGGGACTTCTATTGGGCTACACCTTC.

To note about this clone: One junction end disagrees with the germline gene, perhaps due to a read error. The chain couples TRBV7-9 to TRBJ1-1; D is ambiguous. CDR3 length: 13 amino acids. Germline lookup yields CDR1 SEHNR and CDR2 FQNEAQ (reference sequence). For the CDR3, the DNA is TGTGCCAGCACCTTAACGGTGAACACTGAAGCTTTCTTT. Its protein product is CASTLTVNTEAFF.

The chain links TRBV5-1 to TRBJ2-1; 7 bases are a match to TRBD2. The CDR3 runs 16 residues. V was clipped by 0 bases and J by 8 bases; unmatched bases: 11. CDR1 and CDR2 from the germline V gene are SGHRS and YFSETQ. CDR3 nucleotides: TGCGCCAGCAGCTTGGCGGTCGGGAGGAAGGGAGATGAGCAGTTCTTC. Residues: CASSLAVGRKGDEQFF.

The chain employs TRBV18 and TRBJ1-5; D ambiguous. Trimming removed 6 bases from V and 4 bases from J, with 10 bases in between. The CDR3 totals 13 residues. Germline V lookup: CDR1 KGHSH, CDR2 LQKENI. The CDR3 here is CASSSSGNQPQHF. CDR3 in DNA: TGTGCCAGCTCGTCCTCGGGGAATCAGCCCCAGCATTTT.

The chain recombines TRBV10-3 with TRBJ2-1; 7 nucleotides align to TRBD1. CDR1 ENHRY and CDR2 SYGVKD come from the germline V gene. The V and J ends lost 3 bases and 4 bases, in that order; junction bases with no gene match: 3. The CDR3 totals 14 residues. In nucleotides, the CDR3 is TGTGCCATCAGTGACGGGACAGAATACAATGAGCAGTTCTTC. Protein sequence: CAISDGTEYNEQFF.

The J gene is TRBJ2-3, the V gene TRBV2; TRBD2 aligns across 7 bases. The germline V gene has CDR1 SNHLY and CDR2 FYNNEI. CDR3 length equals 15 residues. Unmatched junction bases numbered 4, after V lost 4 bases and J lost 0 bases. The CDR3 sequence: CASSVTSTSTDTQYF. The CDR3 region has the DNA TGTGCCAGCAGTGTGACTAGCACTAGCACAGATACGCAGTATTTT.

The V call is TRBV18, the J call TRBJ2-6, with 9 bases that match TRBD1. CDR1 is KGHSH and CDR2 is LQKENI in the germline V gene. V was clipped by 5 bases and J by 1 base; unmatched bases: 6. This CDR3 has 17 residues. This CDR3 is CASSVGQGYSGANVLTF. DNA of the CDR3: TGTGCCAGCTCAGTGGGACAGGGATATTCTGGGGCCAACGTCCTGACTTTC.

This chain connects TRBV5-6 to TRBJ2-7; TRBD2 matches at 11 bases. Germline CDR1 reads SGHDT; CDR2 reads YYEEEE. Trimming at V came to 4 bases and at J to 0 bases, leaving 3 bases not matched to a gene. The CDR3 is 15 residues long. The CDR3 sequence: CASSRTSGLSYEQYF. The CDR3 DNA sequence: TGTGCCAGCAGCCGGACTAGCGGGCTCTCCTACGAGCAGTACTTC.

The chain employs TRBV28 and TRBJ2-3; the D gene is possibly TRBD2 (7 bases). The CDR3 runs 15 residues. Germline V gene data show CDR1 as MDHEN and CDR2 as SYDVKM. Deletions cut 4 bases from V and 5 bases from J, with 16 bases between. DNA for the CDR3: TGTGCCAGCAGTTCCCAGCGGAGGGGGGGAGATACGCAGTATTTT. Protein: CASSSQRRGGDTQYF.